Presented here are 23 T cell receptor beta chains from one specimen sequenced in a study of glioma-infiltrating T cells. TCR alpha and beta CDR3 regions were amplified from RNA using iRepertoire nested multiplex PCR. TCRdb called the multiplex PCR reads again in MiXCR, with one record for every CDR3 protein. The table lists some 160,000 distinct CDR3 sequences, about 47% of them singletons. Sequencing input: glioma tissue, nonneoplastic brain tissue, or PBMCs (not recorded which). The receptors originated from a human donor with low-grade glioma or glioblastoma, undergoing nonglioma brain surgery, or in good health (not recorded which).

On this clonotype itself: A much larger clone lies one base from this, so it may be a read error. J is TRBJ1-2 and V is TRBV2; D ambiguous. CDR1 and CDR2 from the germline V gene are SNHLY and FYNNEI. This CDR3 is 11 amino acids long. The CDR3 bases are TGTGGCAGCAAGGGTACCTATGGCTACACCTTC. Amino acid sequence: CGSKGTYGYTF.

J is TRBJ2-1 and V is TRBV5-1; the match to TRBD2 covers 9 bases. CDR3 length: 15 amino acids. The germline V gene has CDR1 SGHRS and CDR2 YFSETQ. V lost 5 bases and J lost 4; bases outside the gene matches: 7. This chain's CDR3 is CASRRPGLAYNEQFF. The CDR3 DNA sequence: TGCGCCAGCAGACGCCCGGGACTAGCTTACAATGAGCAGTTCTTC.

This chain joins TRBV5-5 and TRBJ2-3; D remains unclear. The CDR3 has 12 amino acids. Germline CDR1 SGHKS, CDR2 YYEKEE (reference sequence). Trimming left V 1 base short and J 3 bases short, with 3 bases between. The chain's CDR3 is CASSLITDTQYF. CDR3 bases: TGTGCCAGCAGCTTGATAACAGATACGCAGTATTTT. Variable domain in full (rest from reference TRBV5-5 and TRBJ2-3): DAGVTQSPTHLIKTRGQQVTLRCSPISGHKSVSWYQQVLGQGPQFIFQYYEKEERGRGNFPDRFSARQFPNYSSELNVNALLLGDSALYLCASSLITDTQYFGPGTRLTVL.

This clonotype was detected many times. The genes are TRBV24-1 and TRBJ2-7, with D maybe TRBD2 (5 bases). Trimming shortened V by 4 bases and J by 0 bases, and 6 bases separated the two germline ends. The CDR3 covers 13 residues. Per the germline V gene, CDR1 is KGHDR and CDR2 is SFDVKD. CDR3 in DNA: TGTGCCACCAGTGAACGGGGCTCCTACGAGCAGTACTTC. It yields the protein CATSERGSYEQYF.

The rearrangement joins TRBV28 to TRBJ2-7, with D hard to call. V lost 3 bases and J 0 bases, leaving 9 bases between the germline ends. This CDR3 has 14 residues. Germline V gene sequence: CDR1 MDHEN, CDR2 SYDVKM. CDR3 sequence (DNA): TGTGCCAGCAGTTTGAATAGAGGCTCCTACGAGCAGTACTTC. Protein: CASSLNRGSYEQYF. Together with reference TRBV28 and TRBJ2-7, the CDR3 gives the full variable domain: DVKVTQSSRYLVKRTGEKVFLECVQDMDHENMFWYRQDPGLGLRLIYFSYDVKMKEKGDIPEGYSVSREKKERFSLILESASTNQTSMYLCASSLNRGSYEQYFGPGTRLTVT.

This clonotype has at least ten counts. This chain links TRBV11-2 with TRBJ2-3; perhaps TRBD1 as D (6 bases). CDR1 is SGHAT and CDR2 is FQNNGV in the germline V gene. CDR3 size: 16 residues. The V and J ends lost 6 bases and 2 bases respectively, with 18 bases between them. CDR3 residues: CASRLTGSFNTDTQYF. CDR3 nucleotides: TGTGCCAGCAGACTAACAGGGTCATTCAACACAGATACGCAGTATTTT.

This clonotype was recorded a few times. V is TRBV4-1 and J is TRBJ2-3; 11 positions agree with TRBD2. V dropped 0 bases and J dropped 0; count of bases not matched to a gene: 5. Germline loops: CDR1 MGHRA, CDR2 YSYEKL. CDR3 length: 18 residues. CDR3 sequence (DNA): TGCGCCAGCAGCCAAGAACTAGCGGGGGTATCTAGCACAGATACGCAGTATTTT. It yields the protein CASSQELAGVSSTDTQYF.

This clonotype showed up many times. The chain joins TRBV20-1 to TRBJ2-1, with 9 bases matching TRBD2. The CDR3 spans 17 residues. V was clipped by 6 bases and J by 8 bases; unmatched bases: 20. CDR1 is DFQATT and CDR2 is SNEGSKA in the germline V gene (reference sequence). Here the CDR3 DNA reads TGCAGTGCGCTCTCCCTAAGGCTAGCGGGGCCTTCGGATGAGCAGTTCTTC. The encoded protein is CSALSLRLAGPSDEQFF.

The chain recombines TRBV4-1 with TRBJ2-1, with 9 bases fitting TRBD2. Germline CDR1 and CDR2: MGHRA and YSYEKL. The CDR3 length is 15 residues. V dropped 1 base and J dropped 14; count of bases not matched to a gene: 12. The CDR3 DNA sequence: TGCGCCAGCAGCCAAGTGGCTAGCGGGGACATTGGGAAGTTCTTC. Residues: CASSQVASGDIGKFF.

Of note for this clonotype: Because the CDR3 is missing its conserved closing phenylalanine or tryptophan, this is likely a read error. The rearrangement uses TRBV6-2 or TRBV6-3 and TRBJ2-5; no clear D. This CDR3 has 13 residues. The V gene lost 6 bases and the J gene lost 3 bases, with 11 bases spanning the gap. Per the germline V gene, CDR1 is MNHEY and CDR2 is SVGEGT. The chain's CDR3 is CASSGIREETQYP. CDR3 DNA: TGTGCCAGCAGCGGTATCCGCGAAGAGACCCAGTACCCC.

This clonotype has more than one count but fewer than ten. V gene TRBV5-1 combines with J gene TRBJ1-1; possibly TRBD1 for D (5 bases). Deletions cut 0 bases from V and 4 bases from J, with 16 bases between. Per the germline V gene, CDR1 is SGHRS and CDR2 is YFSETQ. This CDR3 is built from 16 residues. CDR3 sequence (DNA): TGCGCCAGCAGCTTGGCTGGACACAGAAGGGGCACTGAAGCTTTCTTT. This sequence encodes CASSLAGHRRGTEAFF.

This clonotype showed up just once. This may arise from a read error, as a much more abundant clone is one base away. This sequence joins TRBV11-2 and TRBJ2-3, with 7 bases aligning to TRBD2. CDR1 SGHAT and CDR2 FQNNGV come from the germline V gene. V lost 5 bases and J lost 9; bases outside the gene matches: 17. The length of the CDR3 is 16 residues. CDR3 region: CASSPEGRGGTETQYF. CDR3 DNA sequence: TGTGCCAGCAGCCCCGAGGGGAGGGGCGGGACGGAGACGCAGTATTTT.

About this clonotype itself: It may be a read error: a sequence one base away is much more abundant. The V gene is TRBV10-3, the J gene TRBJ2-3; D is undetermined. Germline CDR1 is ENHRY and CDR2 is SYGVKD. The CDR3 length is 14 residues. V shed 2 bases and J shed 1 base, with 7 bases lying between them. CDR3 region: CAISEPWGTDTQYF. In nucleotides, the CDR3 is TGTGCCATCAGTGAGCCTTGGGGCACAGATACGCAGTATTTT.

This clonotype was detected many times. The rearrangement joins TRBV20-1 to TRBJ2-5; TRBD1 matches at 8 bases. This CDR3 has 13 amino acids. The germline gives CDR1 DFQATT, CDR2 SNEGSKA (reference sequence). With V trimmed by 5 bases and J by 4 bases, 6 bases remained unmatched. The CDR3 region has the DNA TGCAGTGCTGACGCAGGGGGCATAGAGACCCAGTACTTC. It yields the protein CSADAGGIETQYF.

To note about this clonotype: A read error may explain this, as a much larger clone is one base away. V gene TRBV20-1 combines with J gene TRBJ2-3; maybe TRBD2 (5 bases). V lost 5 bases to trimming and J lost 0 bases, with 15 bases between them. Germline V gene data show CDR1 as DFQATT and CDR2 as SNEGSKA (reference sequence). The CDR3 is 15 amino acids. The CDR3 loop reads CSAPNSELSTDTQYF. The CDR3, as DNA: TGCAGTGCTCCGAATAGCGAACTTAGCACAGATACGCAGTATTTT.

This clonotype was recorded many times. V and J are TRBV6-1 and TRBJ2-1; 7 nucleotides line up with TRBD2. The CDR3 sequence is 15 residues long. Germline V CDR1 and CDR2: MNHNS, SASEGT. The junction had 11 bases not matched to a gene; V was cut back by 4 bases and J by 8 bases. The CDR3 DNA reads TGTGCCAGCAGTGGTGCGTCGGGAGGTGCGGATGAGCAGTTCTTC. This codes for CASSGASGGADEQFF.

This clonotype was recorded a few times. One base away lies a much larger clone, so this may be a sequencing read error. V usage is TRBV27 and J usage is TRBJ2-1; D not resolved. The germline gives CDR1 MNHEY, CDR2 SMNVEV (reference sequence). This CDR3 is 15 amino acids long. With 6 bases removed from V and 1 base from J, the gap between germline ends came to 13 bases. This CDR3 is CASRRNSGSYNEQFF. For the CDR3, the DNA is TGTGCCAGCAGACGGAATAGTGGGTCCTACAATGAGCAGTTCTTC.

The chain carries TRBV18 and TRBJ2-1; TRBD2 is a possible D gene (6 bases). The CDR3 totals 13 residues. Between the trimmed V and J ends, which lost 6 bases and 1 base, there was a span of 7 bases. From germline, CDR1 is KGHSH and CDR2 LQKENI. The CDR3: CASSAGSYNEQFF. The CDR3 bases are TGTGCCAGCTCGGCGGGATCCTACAATGAGCAGTTCTTC. Full variable domain (rest looked up from reference TRBV18 and TRBJ2-1): NAGVMQNPRHLVRRRGQEARLRCSPMKGHSHVYWYRQLPEEGLKFMVYLQKENIIDESGMPKERFSAEFPKEGPSILRIQQVVRGDSAAYFCASSAGSYNEQFFGPGTRLTVL.

The rearrangement joins TRBV27 to TRBJ2-7; 13 bases align to TRBD2. The length of the CDR3 is 14 residues. Looked up from germline, CDR1 is MNHEY and CDR2 is SMNVEV (reference sequence). Written as DNA, the CDR3 is TGTGTTAGCAGCCTTGGACTAGCGGGAGAAGAGCAGTACTTC. Encoded protein: CVSSLGLAGEEQYF.

In its sample, this clonotype was seen many times. Here the CDR3 reads CSVESETQYF. CDR3 nucleotide sequence: TGCAGCGTTGAGAGTGAGACCCAGTACTTC. The chain links TRBV29-1 to TRBJ2-5; D is uncertain. The V gene lost 3 bases and the J gene lost 5 bases, with 4 bases spanning the gap. CDR3 length: 10 amino acids. Germline-derived CDR1 and CDR2 are SQVTM and ANQGSEA.

The CDR3 DNA sequence: TGTGCCAGCAGTATCAGAGGGGAGGGCAATCAGCCACGGCATTTT. Translated: CASSIRGEGNQPRHF. This rearrangement joins TRBV6-1 to TRBJ1-5, with D possibly matching TRBD1 (5 bases). This CDR3 comprises 15 residues. The V end was cut by 5 bases, the J end by 15 bases, with 26 bases between. Germline loops: CDR1 MNHNS, CDR2 SASEGT.

This clonotype was counted only a few times. The rearrangement links TRBV7-2 to TRBJ2-3, with D tentatively TRBD1 or TRBD2 (5 bases each). Per the germline V gene, CDR1 is SGHTA and CDR2 is FQGNSA. V lost 2 bases to trimming and J lost 1 base, with 19 bases between them. There are 18 residues in the CDR3. CDR3 DNA: TGTGCCAGCAGCTTACGAATAAACCGGGACGTCGGCACAGATACGCAGTATTTT. Its translation is CASSLRINRDVGTDTQYF.

This clonotype showed up many times. The V gene is TRBV20-1, the J gene TRBJ2-1; 12 bases line up with TRBD2. Germline V gives CDR1 DFQATT, CDR2 SNEGSKA (reference sequence). Trimming removed 3 bases from V and 1 base from J; junction bases left unmatched: 4. The CDR3 has 16 amino acids. The DNA of the CDR3 is TGCAGTGCTAGTACTAGCGGGAGGAGGTCCTACAATGAGCAGTTCTTC. It codes for CSASTSGRRSYNEQFF.